The subject of this entry is one TCR beta chain. Its antigen is currently not known. No much larger clone exists at a distance of one base, and base qualities are not known. A case-control design nested within a healthcare worker cohort in London, UK, was used, with weekly nasopharyngeal swab PCR tests and blood sampling performed. Healthcare workers were recruited between 23 and 31 March 2020, during the week of the UK lockdown, and were followed weekly for up to roughly 15 weeks. Including cysteine and phenylalanine, the CDR3 has 15 amino acids. The CDR3 DNA has 45 bases and is translated from base 1. V and J are truncated by 5 bases and 2 bases respectively, leaving an intervening sequence of 15 bases. Sequences LNHDA (CDR1) and SQIVND (CDR2) are obtained from the germline V gene (reference sequence). This sample stems from a study of early T cells in non-severe SARS-CoV-2 infection (dated by TCRdb to 2020 to 2022). Concerning the study at large: Because TCR sequencing relied on bulk RNA taken from unsorted whole blood, pairing of alpha and beta chains was not possible. The investigation overall reported the following: Matching against VDJdb was skewed toward anti-spike CD8 responses, likely underestimated virus-specific expansions, and missed private and CD4 specificities.

Library creation used 5' RACE. Reads for this sample came from a NextSeq 500. Unique molecular identifiers were attached to individual cDNA molecules in the TCR library protocol so that sequencing error and PCR bias could be corrected. Both TCR alpha and beta chains were sequenced, and tight co-correlation was observed between alpha and beta sequence abundances in each sample. As for the authors' bioinformatics: Decombinator V4 was used to annotate the V gene, J gene and CDR3 of the TCR sequences. Expanded TCRs were defined as changing significantly between any two time points under a Poisson model with p below 0.0001. TCR abundances were normalised to the total number of TCRs sequenced in each sample and reported as counts per million. TRAV1-2 paired with TRAJ12, TRAJ20 or TRAJ33 defined MAIT TCRs, while TRAV10 paired with TRAJ18 defined iNKT TCRs. A search of VDJdb, accessed on 1 November 2021, was run for TCRs annotated to CMV, EBV and SARS-CoV-2, with TCRs annotated for multiple antigens excluded. TCRdb reworked the public reads: Q25 trimming with fastp, MiXCR clone assembly, productive beta chains retained. Every CDR3 protein is listed once, alongside the most common genes and DNA of its rows. The V and J calls come from TCRdb's annotation, not from the publication. Here the sample has nearly 60,000 distinct CDR3 sequences; about 13% occur a single time. The ten largest clonotypes hold more than 8.5% of the sample.

This clonotype was obtained from an adult who was a healthcare worker with PCR-confirmed SARS-CoV-2 infection or an uninfected control (not recorded which). The chain couples TRBV19 to TRBJ1-2; matching of 5 bases hints at TRBD1 as the D gene. The specimen sequenced was whole blood. The CDR3 is CASSSGAGDNYGYTF. The DNA is as follows: TGTGCCAGTAGTTCCGGGGCGGGCGACAACTATGGCTACACCTTC.